A selection of T cell receptor beta chains follows, all from one sample in a study of blood T cell repertoires in COVID-19. TCRdb's table, derived via immunoSEQ multiplex PCR, lists solely in-frame clones and lacks some. The table lists tens of thousands of clones, roughly nine tenths of them singletons. Sequencing was done on a sample of peripheral blood. These receptor sequences come from a woman older than 75 with active COVID-19. Both conserved end residues are part of each CDR3. Each record gives: clone size, J gene, D gene, V gene, CDR3 protein, CDR3 DNA. The D gene is left open where the match is weak. Part of the rows lack a size; the others show once, few, many or a class for expanded clones.

>-|TRBJ1-4|-|TRBV7-8
CASSLSGRWEKLFF
TGTGCCAGCAGTTTATCAGGGCGTTGGGAAAAACTGTTTTTT
>-|TRBJ1-4|-|TRBV6-6
CASSETVVEKLFF
TGTGCCAGCAGTGAGACAGTGGTGGAAAAACTGTTTTTT
>few|TRBJ2-3|-|TRBV14
CASSQGTRAGTDTQYF
TGTGCCAGCAGCCAAGGGACCAGGGCTGGCACAGATACGCAGTATTTT
>-|TRBJ2-4|TRBD2|TRBV2
CASSVGLAGHSRYIQYF
TGTGCCAGCAGCGTCGGACTAGCGGGCCACTCACGATACATTCAGTACTTC
>-|TRBJ2-3|TRBD1|TRBV28
CASSTRTGPDTQYF
TGTGCCAGCAGTACTAGGACAGGGCCAGATACGCAGTATTTT
>once|TRBJ1-2|TRBD1|TRBV28
CASSQGGTGSNYGYTF
TGTGCCAGCAGCCAGGGAGGGACAGGGTCTAACTATGGCTACACCTTC
>-|TRBJ2-2|TRBD2|TRBV15
CATSRHSGTTTNTGELFF
TGTGCCACCAGCAGACATTCCGGGACTACTACGAACACCGGGGAGCTGTTTTTT
>-|TRBJ1-1|TRBD1|TRBV28
CASSFGTVNTEAFF
TGTGCCAGCAGTTTTGGGACAGTGAACACTGAAGCTTTCTTT
>-|TRBJ2-4|-|TRBV19
CASSISGFDKNIQYF
TGTGCCAGTAGTATTTCAGGGTTCGACAAAAACATTCAGTACTTC
>-|TRBJ1-1|-|TRBV9
CASSLQVSDTEAFF
TGTGCCAGCAGCTTACAAGTAAGTGACACTGAAGCTTTCTTT
>-|TRBJ2-6|-|TRBV28
CASSLSGGAGANVLTF
TGTGCCAGCTCTCTCTCGGGGGGCGCTGGGGCCAACGTCCTGACTTTC
>-|TRBJ1-4|TRBD1|TRBV18
CASSGQGYEKLFF
TGTGCCAGCTCAGGACAGGGGTATGAAAAACTGTTTTTT
>-|TRBJ2-7|TRBD1|TRBV6-6
CASSYRDRLYEQYF
TGTGCCAGCAGTTACCGGGACAGATTGTACGAGCAGTACTTC
>-|TRBJ2-7|TRBD1|TRBV19
CASSGTAKDEQYF
TGTGCCAGCTCCGGGACAGCCAAGGACGAGCAGTACTTC
>-|TRBJ2-7|TRBD1|TRBV27
CASSLSVRGRSEQYF
TGTGCCAGCAGTTTATCTGTCAGGGGGCGCTCCGAGCAGTACTTC
>-|TRBJ1-3|TRBD1|TRBV5-6
CASSLMGTAGNTIYF
TGTGCCAGCAGCTTGATGGGGACAGCTGGAAACACCATATATTTT
>-|TRBJ1-2|-|TRBV18
CASSPNRNGYTF
TGTGCCAGCTCACCCAACAGGAATGGCTACACCTTC
>-|TRBJ2-3|TRBD1|TRBV12-5
CASGPGTGGTDTQYF
TGTGCTAGTGGTCCCGGGACAGGGGGCACAGATACGCAGTATTTT
>-|TRBJ2-3|-|TRBV5-1
CASREGVDTQYF
TGCGCCAGCAGGGAAGGGGTAGATACGCAGTATTTT
>-|TRBJ1-2|TRBD1|TRBV6-6
CASISRQGANYGYTF
TGTGCCAGCATTAGTAGACAGGGGGCGAACTATGGCTACACCTTC
>-|TRBJ2-5|TRBD1|TRBV5-4
CASSSQGNRGWETQYF
TGTGCCAGCAGCTCGCAGGGGAACAGGGGTTGGGAGACCCAGTACTTC
>-|TRBJ1-2|TRBD1|TRBV5-6
CASSEGAYGYTF
TGTGCCAGCAGTGAGGGGGCGTATGGCTACACCTTC
>-|TRBJ1-6|-|TRBV19
CASSLQGGLSYNSPLHF
TGTGCCAGTAGTCTCCAGGGAGGGTTATCCTATAATTCACCCCTCCACTTT
>-|TRBJ2-7|-|TRBV7-2
CASSFTRGSYEQYF
TGTGCCAGCAGCTTCACCAGGGGCTCCTACGAGCAGTACTTC
>-|TRBJ2-5|-|TRBV28
CASSFTGPQETQYF
TGTGCCAGCAGTTTTACGGGTCCGCAAGAGACCCAGTACTTC
>-|TRBJ2-1|-|TRBV4-1
CASRDGQYNEQFF
TGCGCCAGCAGGGATGGACAGTACAATGAGCAGTTCTTC
>-|TRBJ1-6|TRBD1|TRBV6-4
CASSEGTGFSPLHF
TGTGCCAGCAGTGAAGGGACAGGGTTTTCACCCCTCCACTTT
>-|TRBJ2-3|TRBD2|TRBV6-2/TRBV6-3
CASSPRLAGDGTDTQYF
TGTGCCAGCAGTCCGAGACTAGCGGGGGACGGCACAGATACGCAGTATTTT
>-|TRBJ1-4|TRBD1|TRBV27
CASSLYRQGIEKLFF
TGTGCCAGCAGTTTGTATCGACAGGGGATAGAAAAACTGTTTTTT
>-|TRBJ1-1|-|TRBV3-1/TRBV3-2
CASSQVGSTEAFF
TGTGCCAGCAGCCAAGTGGGGAGCACTGAAGCTTTCTTT
>-|TRBJ2-7|-|TRBV5-4
CASSRTPGEQYF
TGTGCCAGCAGCCGAACCCCAGGCGAGCAGTACTTC
>-|TRBJ1-1|TRBD1|TRBV25-1
CASSGTGNLNTEAFF
TGTGCCAGCAGTGGGACAGGGAACTTGAACACTGAAGCTTTCTTT
>-|TRBJ1-2|-|TRBV9
CASSSPGRTNYGYTF
TGTGCCAGCAGCTCTCCCGGGAGAACTAACTATGGCTACACCTTC
>-|TRBJ2-1|-|TRBV6-5
CASREASYNEQFF
TGTGCCAGCAGAGAGGCCTCGTACAATGAGCAGTTCTTC
>-|TRBJ2-3|-|TRBV5-1
CASSWTGTGNTDTQYF
TGCGCCAGCAGCTGGACCGGGACTGGAAACACAGATACGCAGTATTTT
>-|TRBJ2-7|TRBD2|TRBV5-1
CASSAGLAEGYEQYF
TGCGCCAGCAGCGCCGGACTAGCGGAGGGCTACGAGCAGTACTTC
>-|TRBJ2-7|-|TRBV21-1
CASSTCRGLHEQYF
TGTGCCAGCAGCACCTGCAGGGGGCTCCACGAGCAGTACTTC
>-|TRBJ2-1|-|TRBV7-2
CASSPTRASSSYNEQFF
TGTGCCAGCAGCCCCACGAGGGCTTCCAGCTCCTACAATGAGCAGTTCTTC
>-|TRBJ1-3|-|TRBV6-6
CASSAGQPFSGNTIYF
TGTGCCAGCAGTGCAGGCCAACCCTTTTCGGGAAACACCATATATTTT
>-|TRBJ2-7|-|TRBV6-6
CASSSPPGEQYF
TGTGCCAGCAGTTCTCCCCCAGGGGAGCAGTACTTC
>-|TRBJ2-7|-|TRBV15
CATSRGRQVREQYF
TGTGCCACCAGCAGAGGCCGACAGGTCCGCGAGCAGTACTTC
>-|TRBJ1-2|TRBD1|TRBV6-6
CASSRRTGGLLNYGYTF
TGTGCCAGCAGTCGAAGGACAGGGGGCCTCCTTAACTATGGCTACACCTTC
>-|TRBJ1-1|-|TRBV4-3
CASSQGGGNTEAFF
TGCGCCAGCAGCCAAGGGGGGGGGAACACTGAAGCTTTCTTT